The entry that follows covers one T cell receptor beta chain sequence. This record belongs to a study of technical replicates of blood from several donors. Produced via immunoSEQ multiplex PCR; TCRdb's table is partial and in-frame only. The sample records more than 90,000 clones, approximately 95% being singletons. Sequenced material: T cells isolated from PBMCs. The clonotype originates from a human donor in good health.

In nucleotides, the CDR3 is TGCGCCAGCAGCCCAGGGACAGGGGGGGGCGAGCAGTACTTC. Its translation: CASSPGTGGGEQYF. The gene calls are TRBV4-3 and TRBJ2-7; TRBD1 agrees at 11 bases. The V and J ends lost 4 bases and 6 bases, in that order; junction bases with no gene match: 5. The CDR3 extends over 14 amino acids. Germline V gene data show CDR1 as LGHNA and CDR2 as YSLEER.